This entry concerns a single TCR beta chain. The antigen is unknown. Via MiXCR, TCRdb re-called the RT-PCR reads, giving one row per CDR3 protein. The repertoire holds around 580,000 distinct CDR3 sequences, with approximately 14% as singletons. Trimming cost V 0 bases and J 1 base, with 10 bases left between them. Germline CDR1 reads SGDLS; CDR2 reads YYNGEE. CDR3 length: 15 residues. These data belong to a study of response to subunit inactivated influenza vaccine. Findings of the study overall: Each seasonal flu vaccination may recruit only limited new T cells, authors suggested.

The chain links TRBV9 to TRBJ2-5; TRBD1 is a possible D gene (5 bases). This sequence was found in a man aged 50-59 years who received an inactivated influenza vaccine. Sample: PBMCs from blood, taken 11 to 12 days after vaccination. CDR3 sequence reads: CASSVAGAAQETQYF. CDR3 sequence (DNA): TGTGCCAGCAGCGTAGCTGGGGCAGCCCAAGAGACCCAGTACTTC.